The 4 T cell receptor beta chains reported below all come from one sample, sequenced in a study of CD8 T cells in Susac syndrome. With random hexamers, reverse transcription was performed on about 0.5 to 1 ug of RNA. TCRdb used MiXCR to reprocess the immunoSEQ multiplex PCR reads, holding one entry per CDR3 protein. Of approximately 190,000 distinct CDR3 sequences listed, 85% to 95% are singletons. Sequenced: CD8+ T cells from PBMCs. Receptor source: a human donor with Susac syndrome.

The chain carries TRBV27 and TRBJ1-2; D is uncertain. The CDR3 length is 13 residues. Per the germline V gene, CDR1 is MNHEY and CDR2 is SMNVEV (reference sequence). Deletions cut 2 bases from V and 3 bases from J, with 7 bases between. The CDR3 here is CASSLRGDYGYTF. CDR3 coding DNA: TGTGCCAGCAGTTTACGGGGAGACTATGGCTACACCTTC.

The chain employs TRBV19 and TRBJ1-5; D gene ambiguous. In germline, CDR1 is LNHDA, CDR2 SQIVND (reference sequence). This CDR3 is 14 amino acids long. Trimming took off 3 bases at V and 7 bases at J, with 13 bases between the two ends. CDR3 nucleotides: TGTGCCAGTAGTATTCGGCGGGTTGGGCAGCCCCAGCATTTT. Amino acids: CASSIRRVGQPQHF.

CDR3 region: CASSPGTSFNEQFF. CDR3 coding DNA: TGTGCCAGCAGCCCCGGGACTAGTTTTAATGAGCAGTTCTTC. The chain combines TRBV7-9 with TRBJ2-1; 8 bases are a match to TRBD2. The junction had 7 bases not matched to a gene; V was cut back by 5 bases and J by 7 bases. The CDR3 is made up of 14 amino acids. The germline V gene has CDR1 SEHNR and CDR2 FQNEAQ (reference sequence).

The J gene is TRBJ1-2, the V gene TRBV7-9; TRBD1 might be the D (5 bases). V lost 5 bases to trimming and J lost 4 bases, with 17 bases between them. The germline CDR1 and CDR2 sequences are SEHNR and FQNEAQ (reference sequence). CDR3 length: 15 residues. The DNA of the CDR3 is TGTGCCAGCAGCCTTGGCCCCGGGGCGTTCTATGGCTACACCTTC. It codes for CASSLGPGAFYGYTF. Supplemented by reference TRBV7-9 and TRBJ1-2, the full variable domain reads DTGVSQNPRHKITKRGQNVTFRCDPISEHNRLYWYRQTLGQGPEFLTYFQNEAQLEKSRLLSDRFSAERPKGSFSTLEIQRTEQGDSAMYLCASSLGPGAFYGYTFGSGTRLTVV.